This T cell receptor beta chain was recovered during a study of blood T cell repertoires in COVID-19. In the study overall: Acute-phase and convalescent COVID-19 samples originated in the United States, Italy and Spain.

The authors' processing: Reference gene primers were amplified, and this amplification served to estimate nucleated cell counts. Produced via immunoSEQ multiplex PCR; TCRdb's table is partial and in-frame only. V and J calls and clone size are as listed in that table; D and trimming were resolved from the DNA. The sample gives some 250,000 clones, about four fifths of which show up once; about 5.7% is in the top ten. The CDR3 loop spans 16 amino acids. Germline V lookup: CDR1 KGHDR, CDR2 SFDVKD. Trimming at V came to 4 bases and at J to 1 base, leaving 5 bases not matched to a gene. The V gene is TRBV24-1, the J gene TRBJ1-5; 8 nucleotides line up with TRBD1. Sequencing input: peripheral blood. The sequence derives from a man older than 75 with acute or convalescent COVID-19. The CDR3 DNA sequence: TGTGCCACCAGTGACCCCCGACAGGGGAGCAATCAGCCCCAGCATTTT. Translation gives CATSDPRQGSNQPQHF.